Given below is one T cell receptor (beta chain) in context. Unique molecular identifiers were incorporated into the prepared TCRbeta library. Via MiXCR, TCRdb re-called the PCR reads, giving one row per CDR3 protein. The sample consists of 330,000 or so distinct CDR3 sequences, about a tenth of them appearing once. With 6 bases clipped from V and 4 bases from J, the junction kept 18 bases outside the gene matches. CDR1 and CDR2 (germline): DFQATT, SNEGSKA (reference sequence). The CDR3 contains 17 residues. The data stem from a study of T-cell reconstitution after alpha-beta-depleted transplantation in children.

The J gene is TRBJ2-3, the V gene TRBV20-1, with TRBD1 matching over 8 bases. The sample was PBMCs from the stem cell graft donor, taken from the stem cell graft. The sequence was obtained from a human donor who donated a stem cell graft to a child with acute lymphoblastic leukemia. CDR3 nucleotide sequence: TGCAGTGCCCCCTCTACCCAGACAGGGGTGATGGCAGATACGCAGTATTTT. This sequence encodes CSAPSTQTGVMADTQYF.